This section outlines one T cell receptor beta chain sequence together with its context. In this sample, this clonotype turned up a few times. Its antigen is unknown. Per-nucleotide qualities are absent, and no much larger clonotype sits a single base away. Donors were a few dozen systemically healthy Caucasian individuals from Russia aged 6 to 90 years. Each donor gave 9.5 to 10 milliliters of peripheral blood, drawn into EDTA-treated Vacutainer tubes. Ficoll-Paque density-gradient centrifugation was used to isolate PBMCs, with at least 6.5 million per sample. Trizol reagent was used to extract total RNA from PBMCs, with at least 5 micrograms per sample. For every donor, flow cytometry on a PBMC aliquot measured the percentage of naive CD45RAhigh/CD27high T cells. The data belong to a study of blood T cells in healthy people across ages (dated by TCRdb to 2015 to 2017). Describing the broader study: In model experiments, template switching captured roughly one uniquely barcoded TCR beta cDNA molecule for every two T cells. To track age-related changes in TCR beta repertoire diversity, the study relied on deep sequencing normalized with unique cDNA molecular identifiers. Donors were grouped into four age groups: young (average 16 years), middle-aged (39), aged (around 62) and long-lived (less than 85). To avoid experimental bias, donors of different ages were distributed randomly across sequencing lanes. Two additional independent replicas of 1 million unique cDNA reads from the same blood draw were analyzed for two donors (one aged 18 to 29 and one aged 80 or older). Summary of the overall study and its limitations: Observed TCR beta diversity per million T cells fell roughly linearly with age, and a significant reduction was already apparent by age roughly 40. The CMV infection status of donors was not known, potentially confounding age-related changes in expanded clonotypes. Since profiling was done on bulk unsorted PBMCs, naive and antigen-experienced compartments could not be conclusively compared. Total diversity estimates from one million sequenced T cells were considered lower bounds and underestimates. Observed TCR beta diversity correlated strongly with the percentage of naive T cells measured by flow cytometry. Compared with the aged group, the long-lived group had more naive CD4+ T cells, fewer expanded clones and increased TCR diversity, suggesting age selection.

From a lookup of the germline V gene, CDR1 and CDR2 are SGHVS and FNYEAQ. V gives up 0 bases and J gives up 7 bases, and the segment between their germline ends measures 16 bases. The CDR3, cysteine through phenylalanine, is 15 amino acids long. The entry retains the CDR3 DNA only, 45 bases that are in frame from base 1. The receptor library was made with 5' RACE. Sequencing was carried out with an Illumina HiSeq 2500. The second PCR ran for roughly 6 to 11 cycles and used a J-beta primer mix along with a sample-barcoded 5' primer. Each TCR beta cDNA molecule received a unique molecular identifier from a template-switch 5' adaptor carrying 12 random nucleotides. Each sample yielded at least 2.5 million CDR3-containing paired-end reads. The Mint cDNA synthesis kit, primed by a TRBC-specific oligonucleotide, was used to synthesize first-strand cDNA from all RNA. All cDNA was treated with uracil-DNA glycosylase and then went through a first 18-cycle PCR with the universal primers M1SS and BC2_uni_R. The original pipeline was this. For normalization, 1 million high-quality reads, each with a distinct molecular identifier, were randomly selected from each sample. Instead of being binned into consensus sequences, reads that shared molecular identifiers were thrown out. MiTCR, with a Q25 quality threshold and the strictest error-elimination algorithm, was used for CDR3 identification, clonotype clustering and error correction. Lower-bound total TCR beta diversity was estimated with a nonparametric unseen species model using Euler transformation. The raw public data were reprocessed by TCRdb itself: fastp quality trimming at Q25, MiXCR clonotype calling, in-frame beta chains only. When rows share a CDR3 protein, they turn into one entry using the most common DNA and genes. TCRdb's processing, not the authors', yielded these V and J calls. A total of about 1,500,000 distinct CDR3 sequences appear in this sample, approximately 30% of them only once. The ten biggest clones cover around 7.7% of the sample.

This TCR derives from a woman in her 30s in good health. The chain was built from TRBV7-6 and TRBJ2-7; the D gene is perhaps TRBD2, from 5 matching bases. The material sequenced was blood. CDR3 reads: CASSLARAPVGEQYF. The sequenced DNA: TGTGCCAGCAGCTTAGCGAGGGCTCCCGTCGGGGAGCAGTACTTC.